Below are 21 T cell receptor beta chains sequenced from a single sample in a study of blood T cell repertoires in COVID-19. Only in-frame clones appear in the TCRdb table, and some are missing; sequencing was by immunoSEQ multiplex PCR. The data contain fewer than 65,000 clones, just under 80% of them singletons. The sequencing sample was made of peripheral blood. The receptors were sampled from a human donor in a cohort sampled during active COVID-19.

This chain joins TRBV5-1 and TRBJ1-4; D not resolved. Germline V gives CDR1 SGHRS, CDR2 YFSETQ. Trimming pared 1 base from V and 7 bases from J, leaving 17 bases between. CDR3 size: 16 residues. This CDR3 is CASSLRPGSASEKLFF. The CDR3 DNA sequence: TGCGCCAGCAGCTTGAGACCGGGATCCGCGAGTGAAAAACTGTTTTTT. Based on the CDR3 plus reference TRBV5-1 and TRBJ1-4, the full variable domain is KAGVTQTPRYLIKTRGQQVTLSCSPISGHRSVSWYQQTPGQGLQFLFEYFSETQRNKGNFPGRFSGRQFSNSRSEMNVSTLELGDSALYLCASSLRPGSASEKLFFGSGTQLSVL.

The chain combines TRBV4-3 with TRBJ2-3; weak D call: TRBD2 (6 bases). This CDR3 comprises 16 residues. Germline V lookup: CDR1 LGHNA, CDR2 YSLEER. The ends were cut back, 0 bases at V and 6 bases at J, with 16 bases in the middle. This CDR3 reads CASSQEGGLDGDTQYF. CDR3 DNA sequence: TGCGCCAGCAGCCAAGAAGGAGGGCTAGACGGCGATACGCAGTATTTT.

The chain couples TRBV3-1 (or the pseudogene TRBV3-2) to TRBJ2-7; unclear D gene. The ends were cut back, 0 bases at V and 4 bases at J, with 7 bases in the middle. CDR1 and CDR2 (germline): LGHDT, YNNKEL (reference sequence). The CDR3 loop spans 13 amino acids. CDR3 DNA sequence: TGTGCCAGCAGCCAAGATCTGAGTTACGAGCAGTACTTC. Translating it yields CASSQDLSYEQYF.

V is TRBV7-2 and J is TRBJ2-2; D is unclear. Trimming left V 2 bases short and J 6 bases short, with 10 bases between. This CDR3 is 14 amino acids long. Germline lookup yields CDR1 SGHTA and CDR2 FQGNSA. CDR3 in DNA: TGTGCCAGCAGCTTACGGGTTAGGCCCGGGGAGCTGTTTTTT. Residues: CASSLRVRPGELFF.

The chain's CDR3 is CASSLRADRNTFNYGYTF. DNA of the CDR3: TGTGCCAGCAGCTTAAGGGCGGACAGAAACACATTTAACTATGGCTACACCTTC. The rearrangement uses TRBV7-2 and TRBJ1-2, with D maybe TRBD1 (6 bases). The germline V and J ends were trimmed by 2 bases and 1 base, with 20 bases remaining between them. This CDR3 spans 18 amino acids. CDR1 SGHTA and CDR2 FQGNSA come from the germline V gene.

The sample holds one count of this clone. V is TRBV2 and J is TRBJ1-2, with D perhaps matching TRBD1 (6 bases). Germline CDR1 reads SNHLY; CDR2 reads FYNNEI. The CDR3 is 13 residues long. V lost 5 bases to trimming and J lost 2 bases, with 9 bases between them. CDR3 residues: CASSRQENYGYTF. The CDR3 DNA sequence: TGTGCCAGCAGTCGACAGGAAAACTATGGCTACACCTTC.

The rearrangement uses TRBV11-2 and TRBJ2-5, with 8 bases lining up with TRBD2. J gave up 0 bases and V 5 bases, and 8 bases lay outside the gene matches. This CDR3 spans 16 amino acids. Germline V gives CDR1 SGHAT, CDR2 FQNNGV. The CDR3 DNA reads TGTGCCAGCAGCCCGCATAGCGGGGCGTACCAAGAGACCCAGTACTTC. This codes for CASSPHSGAYQETQYF.

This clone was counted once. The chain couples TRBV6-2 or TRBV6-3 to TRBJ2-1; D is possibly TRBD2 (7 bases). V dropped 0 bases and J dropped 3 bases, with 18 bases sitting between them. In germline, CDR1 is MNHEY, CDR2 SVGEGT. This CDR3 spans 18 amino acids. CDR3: CASSYSPPGGGVYNEQFF. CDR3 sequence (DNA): TGTGCCAGCAGTTACTCCCCGCCGGGGGGCGGTGTCTACAATGAGCAGTTCTTC.

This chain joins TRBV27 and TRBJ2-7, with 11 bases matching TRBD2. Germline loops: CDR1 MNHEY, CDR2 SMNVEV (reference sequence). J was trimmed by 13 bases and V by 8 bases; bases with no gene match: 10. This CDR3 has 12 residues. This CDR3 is CASLGLAGELYF. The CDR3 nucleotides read TGTGCCAGCCTAGGACTAGCGGGTGAGTTATACTTC.

The CDR3 DNA reads TGTGCCTGGAGTGTAGGGACAGGGTTTTTTCAGCCCCAGCATTTT. It specifies CAWSVGTGFFQPQHF. The chain couples TRBV30 to TRBJ1-5; 9 bases match TRBD1. Per the germline V gene, CDR1 is GTSNPN and CDR2 is SVGIG (reference sequence). The length of the CDR3 is 15 residues. V was pared by 0 bases and J by 6 bases, with 6 bases of the junction left unmatched.

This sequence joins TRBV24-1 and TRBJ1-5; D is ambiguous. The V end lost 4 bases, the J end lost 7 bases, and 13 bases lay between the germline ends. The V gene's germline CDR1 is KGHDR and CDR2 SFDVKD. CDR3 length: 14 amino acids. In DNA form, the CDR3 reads TGTGCCACCAGTGAGAACACCCGATCCCAGCCCCAGCATTTT. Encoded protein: CATSENTRSQPQHF.

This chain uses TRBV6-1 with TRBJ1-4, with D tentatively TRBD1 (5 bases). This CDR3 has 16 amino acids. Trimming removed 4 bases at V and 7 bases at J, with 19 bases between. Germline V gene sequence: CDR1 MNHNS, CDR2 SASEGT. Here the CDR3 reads CASSASRQGLGEKLFF. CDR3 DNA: TGTGCCAGCAGTGCCTCTCGGCAGGGCCTGGGTGAAAAACTGTTTTTT.

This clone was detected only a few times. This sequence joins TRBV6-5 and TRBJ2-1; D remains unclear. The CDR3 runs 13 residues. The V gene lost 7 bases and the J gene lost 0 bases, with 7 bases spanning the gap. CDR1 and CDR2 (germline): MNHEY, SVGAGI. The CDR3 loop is CASNLSSYNEQFF. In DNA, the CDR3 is TGTGCCAGCAACCTGAGCTCCTACAATGAGCAGTTCTTC.

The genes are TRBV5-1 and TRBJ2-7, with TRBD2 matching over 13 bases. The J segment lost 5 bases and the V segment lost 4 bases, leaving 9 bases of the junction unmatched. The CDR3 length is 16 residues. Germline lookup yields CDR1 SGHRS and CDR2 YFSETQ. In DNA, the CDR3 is TGCGCCAGCAGCACAGGGACTAGCGGGGCTTTCAACGAGCAGTACTTC. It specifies CASSTGTSGAFNEQYF.

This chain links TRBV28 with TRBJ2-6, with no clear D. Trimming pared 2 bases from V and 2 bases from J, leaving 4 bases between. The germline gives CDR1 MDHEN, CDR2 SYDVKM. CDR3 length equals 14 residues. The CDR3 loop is CASSLITGANVLTF. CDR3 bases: TGTGCCAGCAGTTTAATCACTGGGGCCAACGTCCTGACTTTC.

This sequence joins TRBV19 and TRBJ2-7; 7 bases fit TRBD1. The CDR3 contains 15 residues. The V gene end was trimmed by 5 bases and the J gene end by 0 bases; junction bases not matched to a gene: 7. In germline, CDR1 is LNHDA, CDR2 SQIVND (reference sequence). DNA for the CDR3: TGTGCCAGTAGTTCGACAGGGTTAAGCTCCTACGAGCAGTACTTC. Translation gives CASSSTGLSSYEQYF.

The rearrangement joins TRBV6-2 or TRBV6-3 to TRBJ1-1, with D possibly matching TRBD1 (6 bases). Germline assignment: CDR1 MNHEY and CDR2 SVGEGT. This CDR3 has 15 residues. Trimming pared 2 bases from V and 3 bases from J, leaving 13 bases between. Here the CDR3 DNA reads TGTGCCAGCAGTTACCGACAGGAGAAATACACTGAAGCTTTCTTT. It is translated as CASSYRQEKYTEAFF.

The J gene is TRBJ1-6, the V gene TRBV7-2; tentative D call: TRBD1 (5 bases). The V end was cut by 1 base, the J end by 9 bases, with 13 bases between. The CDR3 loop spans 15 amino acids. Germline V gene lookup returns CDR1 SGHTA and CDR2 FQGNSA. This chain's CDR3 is CASSLVGRAGSPLHF. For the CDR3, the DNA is TGTGCCAGCAGCTTAGTCGGCAGGGCCGGTTCACCCCTCCACTTT.

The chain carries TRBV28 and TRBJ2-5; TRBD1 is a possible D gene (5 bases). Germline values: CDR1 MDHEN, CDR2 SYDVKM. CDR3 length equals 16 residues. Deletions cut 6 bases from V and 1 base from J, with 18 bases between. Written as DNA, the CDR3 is TGTGCCAGCAGCGCCAGTGGGCAGGGTGGCCAAGAGACCCAGTACTTC. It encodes CASSASGQGGQETQYF.

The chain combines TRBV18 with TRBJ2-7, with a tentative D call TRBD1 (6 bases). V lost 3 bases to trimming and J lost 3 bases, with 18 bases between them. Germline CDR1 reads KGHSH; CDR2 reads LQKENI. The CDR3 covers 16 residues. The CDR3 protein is CASSPQSRDTRYEQYF. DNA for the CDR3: TGTGCCAGCTCACCCCAGTCCCGGGACACTCGCTACGAGCAGTACTTC.

The CDR3 is CASSLEGQRNTEAFF. CDR3 DNA: TGTGCCAGCAGCTTAGAAGGACAGCGGAACACTGAAGCTTTCTTT. The chain recombines TRBV7-9 with TRBJ1-1; the D gene is possibly TRBD1 (6 bases). The CDR3 covers 15 residues. In germline, CDR1 is SEHNR, CDR2 FQNEAQ (reference sequence). Between the trimmed V and J ends, which lost 1 base and 1 base, there was a span of 10 bases.